Sequencing of this TCR beta chain was carried out in a study of cytotoxic CD8 clonotypes in ibrutinib-treated CLL. Study-level background: Some 25 partial and 2 complete responses; at median around 71 months, 14 remitted, 12 progressed.

General study findings and limits: Researchers report that baseline clonality outpaced age-matched healthy donors and tracked circulating CD8+ T-cell counts.

Depth targeted 1 in 200,000 to 1 in 1 million T cells, averaging around 10x coverage per clonotype. TCRdb's copy holds only in-frame clones and misses some; the assay was immunoSEQ multiplex PCR. In the table there are 30,000 to 40,000 clones, 69% of which are singletons. Details on this clone: The antigen is undetermined.

The TCR originated in a human donor with chronic lymphocytic leukemia. Specimen: PBMCs, collected before ibrutinib treatment.

This CDR3 is CASSPPRGGVSGYTF. The CDR3 coding sequence is TGTGCCAGCTCACCACCGAGGGGGGGCGTGAGTGGCTACACCTTC. J is TRBJ1-2 and V is TRBV18, with a weak D call TRBD1 (6 bases). The CDR3 has 15 amino acids. Germline values: CDR1 KGHSH, CDR2 LQKENI. V gave up 0 bases and J gave up 7 bases, with 15 bases separating them.